This record concerns one T cell receptor beta chain sequence. Its antigen is still unknown. Libraries were prepared by immunoSEQ multiplex PCR; TCRdb keeps only in-frame clonotypes and omits some of them. The sample has around 1.5 million clones, roughly 98% seen once. Trimming removed 2 bases from V and 8 bases from J, with 9 bases in between. The CDR3 extends over 12 amino acids. Germline lookup yields CDR1 KGHSH and CDR2 LQKENI. These data belong to a study of shared clonotypes between healthy human individuals. Overall study results and limits: Despite large depth, sorted-subset datasets appeared incompletely sequenced.

This TCR derives from a man aged 30 to 45 in good health. The sample comprised naive CD4+ T cells sorted from blood. Subset of the sample: CD45RA+ positively selected. This rearrangement joins TRBV18 to TRBJ1-1; D unresolved. The CDR3 DNA is TGTGCCAGCTCACCATTCCTCGGAGAAGCTTTCTTT. Its protein is CASSPFLGEAFF. Full variable domain (missing parts from reference TRBV18 and TRBJ1-1): NAGVMQNPRHLVRRRGQEARLRCSPMKGHSHVYWYRQLPEEGLKFMVYLQKENIIDESGMPKERFSAEFPKEGPSILRIQQVVRGDSAAYFCASSPFLGEAFFGQGTRLTVV.